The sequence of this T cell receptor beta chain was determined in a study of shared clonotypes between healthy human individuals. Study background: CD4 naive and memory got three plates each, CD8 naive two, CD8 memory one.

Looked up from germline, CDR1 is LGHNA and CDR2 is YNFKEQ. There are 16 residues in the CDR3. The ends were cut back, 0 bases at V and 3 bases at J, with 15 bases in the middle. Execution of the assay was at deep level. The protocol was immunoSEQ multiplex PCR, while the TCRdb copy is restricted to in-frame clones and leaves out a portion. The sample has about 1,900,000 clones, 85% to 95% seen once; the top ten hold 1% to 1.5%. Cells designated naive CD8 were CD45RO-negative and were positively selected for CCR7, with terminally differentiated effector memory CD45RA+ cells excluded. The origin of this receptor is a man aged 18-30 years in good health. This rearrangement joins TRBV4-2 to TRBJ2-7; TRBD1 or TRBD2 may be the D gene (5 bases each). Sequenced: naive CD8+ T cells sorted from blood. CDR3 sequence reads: CASSQDLQGAGYEQYF. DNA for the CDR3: TGTGCCAGCAGCCAAGATCTTCAGGGCGCGGGCTACGAGCAGTACTTC.